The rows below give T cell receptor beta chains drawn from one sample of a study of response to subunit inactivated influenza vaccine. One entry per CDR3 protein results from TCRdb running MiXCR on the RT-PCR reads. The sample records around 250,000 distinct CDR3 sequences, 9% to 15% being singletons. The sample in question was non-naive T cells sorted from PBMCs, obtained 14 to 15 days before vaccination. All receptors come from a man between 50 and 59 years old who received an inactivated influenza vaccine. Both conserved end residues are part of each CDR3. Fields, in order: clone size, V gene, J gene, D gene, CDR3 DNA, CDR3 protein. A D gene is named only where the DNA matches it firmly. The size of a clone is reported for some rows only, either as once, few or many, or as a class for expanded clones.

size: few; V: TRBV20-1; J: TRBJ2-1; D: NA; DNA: TGCAGTGCTAGAGATCCCCAGGGTTCGGGCAATGAGCAGTTCTTC; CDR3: CSARDPQGSGNEQFF
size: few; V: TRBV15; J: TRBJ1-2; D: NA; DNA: TGTGCCACCGAAAAACCCGGGACCGGGAACTATGGCTACACCTTC; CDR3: CATEKPGTGNYGYTF
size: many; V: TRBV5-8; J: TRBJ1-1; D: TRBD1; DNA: TGTGCCAGCAGCTTCGGGACAGGGAACACTGAAGCTTTCTTT; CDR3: CASSFGTGNTEAFF
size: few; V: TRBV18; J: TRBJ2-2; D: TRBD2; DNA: TGTGCCAGCTCGGGACTAGCATACGGCGGGGAGCTGTTTTTT; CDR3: CASSGLAYGGELFF
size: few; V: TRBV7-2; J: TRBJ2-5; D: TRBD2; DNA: TGTGCCAGCAGCCGGACTAGCGGGGGAGAGACCCAGTACTTC; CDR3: CASSRTSGGETQYF
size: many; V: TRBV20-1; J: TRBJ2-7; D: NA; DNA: TGCAGTGCTAGAGATACTACGATCTACGAGCAGTACTTC; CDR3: CSARDTTIYEQYF
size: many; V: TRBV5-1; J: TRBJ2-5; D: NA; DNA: TGCGCCAGCAGCTTAGACCATCAAGAGACCCAGTACTTC; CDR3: CASSLDHQETQYF
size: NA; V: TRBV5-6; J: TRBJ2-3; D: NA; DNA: TGTGCCAGCAGCTTCCGGGCTCCGCGACGAAAACTCACAGATACGCAGTATTTT; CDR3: CASSFRAPRRKLTDTQYF
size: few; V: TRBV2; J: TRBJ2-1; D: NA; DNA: TGTGCCAGCAGTCGCGTGACCACGTACAATGAGCAGTTCTTC; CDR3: CASSRVTTYNEQFF
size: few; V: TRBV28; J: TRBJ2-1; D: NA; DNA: TGTGCCAGCAGTCCAAGGGAGAGGAGCTCCTACAATGAGCAGTTCTTC; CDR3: CASSPRERSSYNEQFF
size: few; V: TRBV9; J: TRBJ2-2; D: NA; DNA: TGTGCCAGCAGCGCCCTGGGGGGTAACACCGGGGAGCTGTTTTTT; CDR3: CASSALGGNTGELFF
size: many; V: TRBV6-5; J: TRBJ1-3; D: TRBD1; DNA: TGTGCCAGCAGTTACTCAGCCGGAACAGGGGGCTCTGGAAACACCATATATTTT; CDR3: CASSYSAGTGGSGNTIYF
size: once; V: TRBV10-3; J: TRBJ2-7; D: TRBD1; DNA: TGTGCCATACGGGCTGGCGACAGGGCCTACGAGCAGTACTTC; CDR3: CAIRAGDRAYEQYF
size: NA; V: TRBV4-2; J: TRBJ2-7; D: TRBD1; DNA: TGTGCCAGCAGCCAAATTAACAGGGGAAATTCCTACGAGCAGTACTTC; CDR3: CASSQINRGNSYEQYF
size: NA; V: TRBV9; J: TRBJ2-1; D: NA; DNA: TGTGCCAGCAGCGTAGGACTACCGGGGGCGAATGAGCAGTTCTTC; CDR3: CASSVGLPGANEQFF
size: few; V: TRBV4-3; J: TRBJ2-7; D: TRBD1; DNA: TGCGCCAGCAGCCAAAACACGGGACAGGGGATGGACGAGCAGTACTTC; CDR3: CASSQNTGQGMDEQYF
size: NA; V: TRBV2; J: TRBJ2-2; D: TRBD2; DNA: TGTGCCAGCGCTAGGGAGGGGCCGGACACCGGGGAGCTGTTTTTT; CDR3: CASAREGPDTGELFF
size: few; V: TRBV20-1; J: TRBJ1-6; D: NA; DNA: TGCAGTGCAACGCCGCGGCGGGGTTCACCCCTCCACTTT; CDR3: CSATPRRGSPLHF
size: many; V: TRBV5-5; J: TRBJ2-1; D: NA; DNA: TGTGCCAGCAGCTTGGGGCTAGCGAGTTACAATGAGCAGTTCTTC; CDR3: CASSLGLASYNEQFF
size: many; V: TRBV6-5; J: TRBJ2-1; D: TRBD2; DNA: TGTGCCAGCAGGCGGGAGTCTGAGCAGTTCTTC; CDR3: CASRRESEQFF
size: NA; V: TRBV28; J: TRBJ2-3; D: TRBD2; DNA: TGTGCCAGCAGTTTGCTAGCGGGAGTGGCTAGCACAGATACGCAGTATTTT; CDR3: CASSLLAGVASTDTQYF
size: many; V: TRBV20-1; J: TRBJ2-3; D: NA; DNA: TGCAGTGCTAGCCAGGCATCTAGCACAGATACGCAGTATTTT; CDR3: CSASQASSTDTQYF
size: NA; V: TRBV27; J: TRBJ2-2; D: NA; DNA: TGTGCCAGCAGTTTGTTTCTTGGCGGGGAGCTGTTTTTT; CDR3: CASSLFLGGELFF
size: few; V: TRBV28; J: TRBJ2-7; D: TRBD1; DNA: TGTGCCAGCAGTTATAAAACAGGGGTCGCCACCTACGAGCAGTACTTC; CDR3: CASSYKTGVATYEQYF
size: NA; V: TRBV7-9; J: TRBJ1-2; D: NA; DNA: TGTGCCAGCAGCTTAGCTGGCCGACGCTATGGCTACACCTTC; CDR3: CASSLAGRRYGYTF
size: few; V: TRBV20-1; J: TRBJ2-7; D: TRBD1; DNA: TGCAGTGCTAGAGAGGGACAGGCCATTGGGAGAGAGCAGTACTTC; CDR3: CSAREGQAIGREQYF
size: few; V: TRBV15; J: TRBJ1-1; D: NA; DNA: TGTGCCACCAGATGGGGGCGGAACACTGAAGCTTTCTTT; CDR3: CATRWGRNTEAFF
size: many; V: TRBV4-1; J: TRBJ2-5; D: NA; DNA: TGCGCCAGCAGCCCGGTAGGGCGTCGGCGGGGCGGGGAGACCCAGTACTTC; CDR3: CASSPVGRRRGGETQYF
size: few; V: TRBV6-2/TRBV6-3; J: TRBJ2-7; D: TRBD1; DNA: TGTGCCAGCAGTCACGGGACAGGGAACCCCTACGAGCAGTACTTC; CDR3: CASSHGTGNPYEQYF
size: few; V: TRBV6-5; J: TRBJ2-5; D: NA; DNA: TGTGCCAGCAGTTACGCGCCAGGGGGGATCCAAGAGACCCAGTACTTC; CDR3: CASSYAPGGIQETQYF
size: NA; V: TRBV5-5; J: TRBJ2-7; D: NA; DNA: TGTGCCAGCAGCCGGGAGTCCTACGAGCAGTACTTC; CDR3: CASSRESYEQYF
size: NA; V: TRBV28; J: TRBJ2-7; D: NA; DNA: TGTGCCAGCCGAGGACTCTACCACTCCTACGAGCAGTACTTC; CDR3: CASRGLYHSYEQYF
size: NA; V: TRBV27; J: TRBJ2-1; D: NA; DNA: TGTGCCAGCAGTCACCCCGGTCCCTGGGGGCCCGATGAGCAGTTCTTC; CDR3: CASSHPGPWGPDEQFF
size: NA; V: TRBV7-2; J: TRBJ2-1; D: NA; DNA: TGTGCCAGCAGCTCGTACTGGAGCTCCTACAATGAGCAGTTCTTC; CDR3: CASSSYWSSYNEQFF
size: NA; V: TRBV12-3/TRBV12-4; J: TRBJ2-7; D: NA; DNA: TGTGCCAGCGGCAGCCGAGGGGGGAGAGACGAGCAGTACTTC; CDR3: CASGSRGGRDEQYF